The T cell receptor (beta chain) described here comes from a study of blood T cells in healthy people across ages. Points from the study as a whole: Estimated diversity, derived from one million T cells, was regarded as an underestimate. With unsorted PBMCs, a conclusive comparison of naive versus antigen-experienced cells was not possible.

Worth noting for this clonotype: What it recognizes is unknown.

The authors drew 7.5 to 10 milliliters of peripheral blood from each donor. With a J-beta primer mix and a sample-barcoded 5' primer, a second PCR ran about 7 to 12 cycles. Each cDNA was tagged by a template-switch adaptor containing 12 random nucleotides. TCRdb reanalysed the 5' RACE reads using MiXCR and keeps one entry per CDR3 protein. Found here are around 650,000 distinct CDR3 sequences, less than 40% of them singletons; the top ten hold roughly 14%. The CDR3 has 13 amino acids. Germline assignment: CDR1 DFQATT and CDR2 SNEGSKA (reference sequence). The V segment lost 5 bases and the J segment 0 bases; nucleotides outside the gene matches: 3.

Sequencing was done on a sample of blood. The chain uses TRBV20-1 and TRBJ1-1; 7 nucleotides align to TRBD1. The source of this sequence is a woman over 75 in good health. CDR3 in amino acids: CSAGGQLNTEAFF. DNA of the CDR3: TGCAGTGCTGGGGGACAGTTGAACACTGAAGCTTTCTTT.